This T cell receptor beta chain was recovered during a study of blood T cell repertoires in COVID-19 (dated by TCRdb to the early 2020s). Regarding the study in general: Samples from collaborators originated in the United States, Italy and Spain and spanned both the acute and convalescent phases of COVID-19. The repertoires were made available in a free public database intended to serve as a resource for research on the immune response to SARS-CoV-2. Samples were obtained from the ongoing ImmuneRACE study (first 160 participants) and from 1,254 subjects provided by 6 global collaborators. The sample metadata nearly always contained a de-identified subject ID, COVID-19 status, age in years and sex. Where available, HLA class I and class II types were obtained from metadata supplied by the sample provider rather than from assay-based typing. The prospective study material was composed of cDNA or gDNA derived from T cells, B-cell-depleted T cells, or PBMCs. The dataset comprised deeply sampled blood TCRbeta repertoires from subjects exposed to, actively infected with, or recovered from COVID-19. On the study overall, not on this receptor specifically: The amount of clinical and demographic metadata varied by source and participant and was provided uncurated.

The CDR3, cysteine through phenylalanine, is 14 amino acids long. Just CDR3 DNA is preserved here, 42 bases in frame from base 1. Trimming removed 1 base from V and 8 bases from J, leaving 14 bases between the germline ends. Via the germline V gene, CDR1 is SGHAT and CDR2 FQNNGV. TCRbeta CDR3 regions were amplified from genomic DNA by means of the immunoSEQ Assay, a bias-controlled multiplex PCR. Regarding the original processing steps: The number of nucleated cells in each sample was estimated by amplification of reference gene primers within the assay. Sequence reads were collapsed and filtered to measure the absolute abundance of every unique TCRbeta CDR3 rearrangement. For each sample, productive Simpson clonality was calculated by taking the square root of Simpson's diversity index across productive rearrangements. TCRdb re-hosts the immuneACCESS table, in-frame sequences only. Its copies lack some clones; in the studies checked, an unresolved V gene accounts for under half of them, and the cause for the rest is not known. That table furnishes V, J and clone size, whereas the DNA furnished D and trimming. The sample table shows 220,000 or so clones, and around four fifths are seen once. 1.9% of the sample goes to the ten largest clones.

The sample holds one count of this clone. Its antigen remains unidentified. Base-call qualities are not available, and no considerably larger clone is one nucleotide away. Collaborating institutions collected whole blood in K2EDTA tubes following their own protocols. For TCRbeta analysis, collaborators shipped samples as frozen whole blood, isolated PBMCs, or DNA extracted from either of those sample types. The sample consisted of peripheral blood. The rearrangement joined TRBV11-2 to TRBJ1-2; no D segment can be confidently identified. This receptor was identified in a woman aged 80 or over with acute or convalescent COVID-19. The CDR3 protein sequence reads: CASSLGPGDKGYTF. In nucleotides, the sequence is TGTGCCAGCAGCTTAGGGCCCGGGGATAAGGGCTACACCTTC.